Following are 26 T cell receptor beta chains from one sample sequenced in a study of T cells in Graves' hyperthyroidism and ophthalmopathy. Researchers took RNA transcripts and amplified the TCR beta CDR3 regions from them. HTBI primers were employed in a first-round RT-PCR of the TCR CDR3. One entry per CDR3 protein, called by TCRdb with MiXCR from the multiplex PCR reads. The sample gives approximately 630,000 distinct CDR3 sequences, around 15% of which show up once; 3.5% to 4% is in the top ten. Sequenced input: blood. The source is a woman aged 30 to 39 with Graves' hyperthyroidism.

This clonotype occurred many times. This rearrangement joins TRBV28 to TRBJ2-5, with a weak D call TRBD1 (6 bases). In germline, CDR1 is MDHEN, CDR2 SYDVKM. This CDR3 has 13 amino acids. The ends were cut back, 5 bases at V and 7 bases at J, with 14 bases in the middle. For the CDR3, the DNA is TGTGCCAGCAGTCCAGGGGCAATGGGGACCCAGTACTTC. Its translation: CASSPGAMGTQYF.

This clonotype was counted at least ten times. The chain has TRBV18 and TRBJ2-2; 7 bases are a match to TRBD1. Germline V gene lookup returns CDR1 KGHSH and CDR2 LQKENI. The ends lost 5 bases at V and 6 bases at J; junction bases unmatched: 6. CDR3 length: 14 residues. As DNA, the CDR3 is TGTGCCAGCTCATCGTTACAGGGGTCCGGGGAGCTGTTTTTT. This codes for CASSSLQGSGELFF.

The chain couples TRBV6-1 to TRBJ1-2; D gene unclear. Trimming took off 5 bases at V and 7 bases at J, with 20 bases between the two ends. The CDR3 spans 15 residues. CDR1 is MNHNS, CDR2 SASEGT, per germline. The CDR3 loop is CASSYKPDSWGGYTF. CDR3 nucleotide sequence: TGTGCCAGCAGTTATAAGCCGGACTCATGGGGTGGCTACACCTTC.

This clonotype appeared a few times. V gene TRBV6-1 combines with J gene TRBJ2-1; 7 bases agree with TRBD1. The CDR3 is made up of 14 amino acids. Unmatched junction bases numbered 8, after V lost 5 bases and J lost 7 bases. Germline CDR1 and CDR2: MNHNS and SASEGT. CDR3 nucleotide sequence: TGTGCCAGCAGTTCGACAGGGATGTGGAATGAGCAGTTCTTC. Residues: CASSSTGMWNEQFF.

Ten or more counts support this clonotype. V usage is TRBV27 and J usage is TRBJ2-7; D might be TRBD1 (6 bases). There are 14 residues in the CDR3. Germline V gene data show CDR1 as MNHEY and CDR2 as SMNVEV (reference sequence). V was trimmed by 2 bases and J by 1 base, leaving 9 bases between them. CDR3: CASSLQGWSYEQYF. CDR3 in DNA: TGTGCCAGCAGTTTACAGGGGTGGTCCTACGAGCAGTACTTC.

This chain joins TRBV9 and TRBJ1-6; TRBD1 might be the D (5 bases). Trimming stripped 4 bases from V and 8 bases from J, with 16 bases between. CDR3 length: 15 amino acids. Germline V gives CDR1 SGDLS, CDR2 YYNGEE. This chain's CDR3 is CASSPMGGSHSPLHF. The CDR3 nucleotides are TGTGCCAGCAGCCCCATGGGGGGATCCCATTCACCCCTCCACTTT.

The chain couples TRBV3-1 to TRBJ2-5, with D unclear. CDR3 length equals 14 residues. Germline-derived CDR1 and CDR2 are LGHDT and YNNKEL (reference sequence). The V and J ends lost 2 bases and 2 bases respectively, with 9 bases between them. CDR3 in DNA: TGTGCCAGCAGCCAAAGACACAGTCAAGAGACCCAGTACTTC. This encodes CASSQRHSQETQYF.

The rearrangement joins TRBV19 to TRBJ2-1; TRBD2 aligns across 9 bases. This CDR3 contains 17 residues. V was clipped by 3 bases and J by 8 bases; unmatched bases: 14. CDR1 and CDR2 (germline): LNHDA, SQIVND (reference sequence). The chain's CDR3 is CASSISLVSGSWDEQFF. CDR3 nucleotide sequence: TGTGCCAGTAGTATTTCTTTGGTTAGCGGGAGTTGGGATGAGCAGTTCTTC.

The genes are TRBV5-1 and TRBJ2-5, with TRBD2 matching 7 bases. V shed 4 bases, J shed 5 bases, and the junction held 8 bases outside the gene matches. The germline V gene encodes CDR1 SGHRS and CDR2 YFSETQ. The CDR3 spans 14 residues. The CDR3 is CASSPNPRGETQYF. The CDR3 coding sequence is TGCGCCAGCAGCCCCAACCCGCGGGGGGAGACCCAGTACTTC.

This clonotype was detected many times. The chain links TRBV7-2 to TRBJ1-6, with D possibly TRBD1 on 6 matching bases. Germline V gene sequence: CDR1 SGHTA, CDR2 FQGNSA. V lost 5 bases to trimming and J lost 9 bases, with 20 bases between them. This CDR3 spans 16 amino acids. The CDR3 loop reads CASSPPPRGSGSPLHF. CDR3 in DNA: TGTGCCAGCAGCCCCCCCCCCAGGGGTAGCGGTTCACCCCTCCACTTT.

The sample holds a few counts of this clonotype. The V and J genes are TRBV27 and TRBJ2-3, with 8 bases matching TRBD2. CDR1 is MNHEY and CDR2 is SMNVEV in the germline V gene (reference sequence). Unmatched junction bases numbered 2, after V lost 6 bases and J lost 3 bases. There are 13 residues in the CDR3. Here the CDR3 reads CASRRGGTDTQYF. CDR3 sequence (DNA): TGTGCCAGCAGACGGGGGGGGACAGATACGCAGTATTTT.

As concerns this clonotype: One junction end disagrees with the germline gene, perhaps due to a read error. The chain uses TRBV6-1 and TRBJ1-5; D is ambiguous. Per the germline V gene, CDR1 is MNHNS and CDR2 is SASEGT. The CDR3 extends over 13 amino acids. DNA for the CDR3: TGTGCCGGCGGCAGCGAGATGGGTCAGTCCCAGCATTTT. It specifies CAGGSEMGQSQHF.

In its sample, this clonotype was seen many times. CDR3 region: CASSLGVLAGEDNEQFF. The CDR3 bases are TGTGCCAGCAGCTTAGGGGTCCTAGCGGGAGAGGACAATGAGCAGTTCTTC. The chain uses TRBV11-2 and TRBJ2-1, with TRBD2 identical over 10 bases. In germline, CDR1 is SGHAT, CDR2 FQNNGV. Trimming took 1 base from V and 5 from J; bases not matched to a gene: 8. The CDR3 is 17 amino acids.

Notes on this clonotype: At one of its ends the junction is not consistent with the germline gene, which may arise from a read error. CDR3 sequence: CASSPYTNYEQHF. DNA of the CDR3: TGTGCCAGCTCACCGTACACTAACTACGAGCAGCACTTC. The rearrangement links TRBV18 to TRBJ2-7; D gene uncertain. CDR3 length: 13 residues. Germline values: CDR1 KGHSH, CDR2 LQKENI.

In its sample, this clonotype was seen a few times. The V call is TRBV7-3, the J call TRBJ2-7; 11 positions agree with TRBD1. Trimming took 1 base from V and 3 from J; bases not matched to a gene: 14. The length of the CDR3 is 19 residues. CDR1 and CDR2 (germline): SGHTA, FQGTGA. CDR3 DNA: TGTGCCAGCAGCTTAATGGGGTTCGTGGGACAGGGGGGGATCTACGAGCAGTACTTC. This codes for CASSLMGFVGQGGIYEQYF.

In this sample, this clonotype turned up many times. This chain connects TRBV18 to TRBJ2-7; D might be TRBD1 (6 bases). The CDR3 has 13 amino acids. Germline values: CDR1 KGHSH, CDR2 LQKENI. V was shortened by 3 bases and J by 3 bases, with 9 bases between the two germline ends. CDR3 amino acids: CASSPEQGYEQYF. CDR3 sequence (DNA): TGTGCCAGCTCACCCGAACAGGGCTACGAGCAGTACTTC.

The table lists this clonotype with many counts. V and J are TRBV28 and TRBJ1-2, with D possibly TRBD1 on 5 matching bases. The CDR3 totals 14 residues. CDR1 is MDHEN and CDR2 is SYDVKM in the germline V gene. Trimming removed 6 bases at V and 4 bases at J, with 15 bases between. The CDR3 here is CASSPGGSGYGYTF. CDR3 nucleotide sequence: TGTGCCAGCAGCCCCGGGGGTTCTGGCTATGGCTACACCTTC.

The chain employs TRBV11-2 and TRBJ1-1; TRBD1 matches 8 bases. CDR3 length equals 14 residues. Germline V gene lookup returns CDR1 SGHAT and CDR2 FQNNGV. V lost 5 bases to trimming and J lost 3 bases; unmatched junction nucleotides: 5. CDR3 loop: CASSRDRSYTEAFF. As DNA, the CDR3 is TGTGCCAGCAGCCGGGACAGGAGCTACACTGAAGCTTTCTTT.

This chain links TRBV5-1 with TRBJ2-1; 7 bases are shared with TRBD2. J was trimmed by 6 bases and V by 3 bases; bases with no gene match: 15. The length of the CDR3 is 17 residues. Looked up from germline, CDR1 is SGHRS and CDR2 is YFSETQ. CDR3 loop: CASSSGGGTYSLNEQFF. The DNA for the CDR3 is TGCGCCAGCAGCTCGGGGGGAGGGACTTATTCTCTCAATGAGCAGTTCTTC.

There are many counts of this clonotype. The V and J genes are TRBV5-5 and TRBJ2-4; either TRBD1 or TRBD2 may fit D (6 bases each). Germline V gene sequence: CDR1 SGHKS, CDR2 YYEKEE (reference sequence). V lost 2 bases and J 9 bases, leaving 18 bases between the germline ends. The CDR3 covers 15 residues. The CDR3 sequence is CASSFYTGRKSIQYF. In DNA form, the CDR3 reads TGTGCCAGCAGCTTTTATACAGGGAGGAAGAGCATTCAGTACTTC. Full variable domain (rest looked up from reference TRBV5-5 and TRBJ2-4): DAGVTQSPTHLIKTRGQQVTLRCSPISGHKSVSWYQQVLGQGPQFIFQYYEKEERGRGNFPDRFSARQFPNYSSELNVNALLLGDSALYLCASSFYTGRKSIQYFGAGTRLSVL.

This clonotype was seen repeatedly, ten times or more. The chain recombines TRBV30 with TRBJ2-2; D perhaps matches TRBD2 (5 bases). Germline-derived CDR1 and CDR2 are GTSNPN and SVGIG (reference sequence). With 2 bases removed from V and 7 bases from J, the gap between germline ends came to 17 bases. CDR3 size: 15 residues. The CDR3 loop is CAWSTNRLRGGELFF. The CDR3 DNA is TGTGCCTGGAGTACGAACCGGTTACGGGGCGGGGAGCTGTTTTTT.

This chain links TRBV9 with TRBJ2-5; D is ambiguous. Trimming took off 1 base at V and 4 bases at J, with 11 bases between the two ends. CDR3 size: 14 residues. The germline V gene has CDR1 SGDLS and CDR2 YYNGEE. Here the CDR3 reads CASSVSPSGETQYF. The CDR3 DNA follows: TGTGCCAGCAGCGTATCCCCGTCCGGAGAGACCCAGTACTTC.

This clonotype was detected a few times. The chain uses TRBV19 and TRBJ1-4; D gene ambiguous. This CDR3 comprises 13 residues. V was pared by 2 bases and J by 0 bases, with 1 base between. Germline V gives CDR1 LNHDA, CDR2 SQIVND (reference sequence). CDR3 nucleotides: TGTGCCAGTAGTATATCAACTAATGAAAAACTGTTTTTT. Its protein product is CASSISTNEKLFF.

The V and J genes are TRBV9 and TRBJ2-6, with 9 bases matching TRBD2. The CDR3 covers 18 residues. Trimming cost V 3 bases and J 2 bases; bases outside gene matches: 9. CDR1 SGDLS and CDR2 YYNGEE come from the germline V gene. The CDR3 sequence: CASSAGSGSWPGANVLTF. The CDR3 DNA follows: TGTGCCAGCAGCGCGGGTAGCGGGAGTTGGCCTGGGGCCAACGTCCTGACTTTC.

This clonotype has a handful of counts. CDR3 bases: TGTGCTAGGAGCCTAGCGGGAGGGCCGAACATTCAGTACTTC. Its protein product is CARSLAGGPNIQYF. The V gene is TRBV30, the J gene TRBJ2-4; TRBD2 aligns across 12 bases. The CDR3 extends over 14 amino acids. CDR1 and CDR2 from the germline V gene are GTSNPN and SVGIG (reference sequence). Complete variable domain (other parts from reference TRBV30 and TRBJ2-4): SQTIHQWPATLVQPVGSPLSLECTVEGTSNPNLYWYRQAAGRGLQLLFYSVGIGQISSEVPQNLSASRPQDRQFILSSKKLLLSDSGFYLCARSLAGGPNIQYFGAGTRLSVL.

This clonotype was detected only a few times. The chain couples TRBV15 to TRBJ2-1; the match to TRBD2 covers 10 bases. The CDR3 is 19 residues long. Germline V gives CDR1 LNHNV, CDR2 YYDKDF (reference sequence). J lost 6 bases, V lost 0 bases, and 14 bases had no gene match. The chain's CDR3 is CATSRDLSWGTSEANEQFF. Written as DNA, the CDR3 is TGTGCCACCAGCAGAGATTTGTCCTGGGGGACTAGCGAAGCCAATGAGCAGTTCTTC.